This record looks at one T cell receptor beta chain sequence and its context. Its cognate antigen is unknown. The sample is drawn from a study of cytomegalovirus exposure and HLA in healthy donors. Overall study: As released early, the data held some 85 million unique TCRs from HLA-typed donors.

General study points: Follow-up analysis later connected one missense variant in DCLRE1C with trimming of TCR beta V- and J-genes. Overall, about 160 TCR beta chains were annotated as cytomegalovirus-associated. TCR beta V segments were, for the most part, productive about 87% or about 30% of the time in an earlier analysis.

The CDR3 has 11 residues. Germline V gene sequence: CDR1 SGHTA, CDR2 FQGNSA. The V end lost 4 bases, the J end lost 8 bases, and 6 bases lay between the germline ends. Use of 60 Vbeta and 13 Jbeta primers characterized the PCR. This table comes from immunoSEQ multiplex PCR, and its TCRdb copy is limited to in-frame clones, with some not included. The table shows 170,000 or so clones, with roughly four fifths occurring only once. The chain has TRBV7-2 and TRBJ2-1, with unresolved D. The sequence derives from a man aged 45 to 65 in good health and CMV-seronegative. The specimen sequenced was PBMCs. The CDR3 reads CASSSIDEQFF. The CDR3 region has the DNA TGTGCCAGCAGCTCCATAGATGAGCAGTTCTTC.